Below, 7 T cell receptor beta chains from the same sample are listed, as sequenced in a study of T cell repertoires in cytomegalovirus infection. TCRdb fed the reads into MiXCR, producing one record per CDR3 protein. The profile covers hundreds of thousands of distinct CDR3 sequences, with about 33% appearing a single time and approximately 14% taken by the ten largest. Sequences were obtained from PBMCs. These TCRs come from a human donor in good health (CMV status not recorded). Some clones in this sample may be carry-over from other donors' samples.

The V call is TRBV7-9, the J call TRBJ2-5; D is possibly TRBD1 (6 bases). CDR1 and CDR2 (germline): SEHNR, FQNEAQ (reference sequence). The CDR3 has 14 amino acids. The V end was cut by 4 bases, the J end by 1 base, with 10 bases between. The CDR3 DNA reads as TGTGCCAGCAGCTCCAGGACAGTCCAAGAGACCCAGTACTTC. Its protein is CASSSRTVQETQYF.

V usage is TRBV10-2 and J usage is TRBJ1-5; weak D call: TRBD1 (5 bases). CDR3 length: 13 amino acids. V gave up 6 bases and J gave up 4 bases, with 10 bases separating them. Germline lookup yields CDR1 WSHSY and CDR2 SAAADI. The CDR3 coding sequence is TGCGCCAGCAGCGAGACAGCTAATCAGCCCCAGCATTTT. It translates to CASSETANQPQHF.

About this clonotype itself: One junction end disagrees with the germline gene, perhaps due to a read error. The chain employs TRBV7-6 and TRBJ2-1, with 9 bases that match TRBD1. Per the germline V gene, CDR1 is SGHVS and CDR2 is FNYEAQ. This CDR3 is 14 amino acids long. The CDR3 is CTSSLGTGPNEQFF. For the CDR3, the DNA is TGTACCAGCAGCTTAGGGACAGGGCCCAATGAGCAGTTCTTC. The complete variable domain, with remaining parts taken from reference TRBV7-6 and TRBJ2-1, reads GAGVSQSPRYKVTKRGQDVALRCDPISGHVSLYWYRQALGQGPEFLTYFNYEAQQDKSGLPNDRFSAERPEGSISTLTIQRTEQRDSAMYRCTSSLGTGPNEQFFGPGTRLTVL.

This clonotype was detected a few times. The chain recombines TRBV5-4 with TRBJ2-7; the D call may be TRBD1 or TRBD2 (7 bases each). The germline V gene encodes CDR1 SGHNT and CDR2 YYREEE (reference sequence). The CDR3 is 16 amino acids. Trimming took 4 bases from V and 4 from J, leaving 21 bases between them. In DNA form, the CDR3 reads TGTGCCAGCAGCGTAGGATGGGCAGGGGGGGTTTACGAGCAGTACTTC. It is translated as CASSVGWAGGVYEQYF.

This clonotype was seen many times. The gene calls are TRBV7-2 and TRBJ2-2; tentative D call: TRBD1 (6 bases). The V end was cut by 4 bases, the J end by 13 bases, with 13 bases between. CDR1 is SGHTA, CDR2 FQGNSA, per germline. This CDR3 region has 12 residues. The CDR3 spells CASSSQGNLLFF. As DNA, the CDR3 is TGTGCCAGCAGCTCACAGGGAAATTTGCTGTTTTTT.

On this clonotype itself: This could be a read error, since a much larger clone is one nucleotide away. The rearrangement uses TRBV27 and TRBJ1-1, with D tentatively TRBD1 (6 bases). In germline, CDR1 is MNHEY, CDR2 SMNVEV (reference sequence). The V gene lost 4 bases and the J gene lost 0 bases, with 6 bases spanning the gap. This CDR3 has 13 amino acids. CDR3: CASSWDMNTEAFF. The CDR3 nucleotides are TGTGCCAGCAGTTGGGACATGAACACTGAAGCTTTCTTT.

About this clonotype: The CDR3 does not end in the conserved phenylalanine or tryptophan, so this is likely a read error. The chain joins TRBV12-3 or TRBV12-4 to TRBJ2-1, with TRBD2 identical over 8 bases. The CDR3 extends over 14 amino acids. J was trimmed by 3 bases and V by 5 bases; bases with no gene match: 3. The CDR3 sequence: CASSGGGLYNEQFL. As DNA, the CDR3 is TGTGCCAGCAGTGGCGGGGGGCTCTACAATGAGCAGTTCTTA.